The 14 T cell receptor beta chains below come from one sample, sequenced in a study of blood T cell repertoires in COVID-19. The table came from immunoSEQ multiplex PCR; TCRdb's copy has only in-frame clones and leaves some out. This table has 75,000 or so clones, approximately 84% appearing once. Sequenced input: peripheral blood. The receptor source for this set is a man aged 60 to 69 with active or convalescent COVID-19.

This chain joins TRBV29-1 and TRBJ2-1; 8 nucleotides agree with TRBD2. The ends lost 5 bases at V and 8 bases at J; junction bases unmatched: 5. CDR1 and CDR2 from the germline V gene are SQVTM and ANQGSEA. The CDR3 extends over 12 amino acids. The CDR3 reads CSVLRGGHEQFF. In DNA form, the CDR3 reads TGCAGCGTTCTCCGGGGGGGCCATGAGCAGTTCTTC.

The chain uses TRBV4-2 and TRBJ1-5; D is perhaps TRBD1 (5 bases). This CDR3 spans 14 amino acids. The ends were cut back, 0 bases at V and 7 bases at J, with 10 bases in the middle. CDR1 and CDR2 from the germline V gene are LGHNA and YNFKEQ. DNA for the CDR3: TGTGCCAGCAGCCAAGACAGCGGGGGGCAGCCCCAGCATTTT. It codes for CASSQDSGGQPQHF.

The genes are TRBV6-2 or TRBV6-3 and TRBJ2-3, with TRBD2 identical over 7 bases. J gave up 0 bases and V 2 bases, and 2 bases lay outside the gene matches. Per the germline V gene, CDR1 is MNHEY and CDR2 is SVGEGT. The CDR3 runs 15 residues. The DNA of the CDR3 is TGTGCCAGCAGTTACACTAGCGAGAGCACAGATACGCAGTATTTT. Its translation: CASSYTSESTDTQYF.

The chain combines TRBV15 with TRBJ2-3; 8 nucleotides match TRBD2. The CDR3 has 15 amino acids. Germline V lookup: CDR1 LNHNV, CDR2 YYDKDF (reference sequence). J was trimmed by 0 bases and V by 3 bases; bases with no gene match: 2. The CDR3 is CATSRERGSTDTQYF. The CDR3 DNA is TGTGCCACCAGCAGGGAGCGGGGGAGCACAGATACGCAGTATTTT.

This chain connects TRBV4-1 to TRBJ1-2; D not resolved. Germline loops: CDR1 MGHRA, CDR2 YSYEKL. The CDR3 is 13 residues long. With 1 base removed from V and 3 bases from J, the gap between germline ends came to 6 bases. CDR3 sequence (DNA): TGCGCCAGCAGCCAAGGGCCTTACTATGGCTACACCTTC. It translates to CASSQGPYYGYTF.

The CDR3 spells CASSQVSGVDYGYTF. CDR3 sequence (DNA): TGCGCCAGCAGCCAAGTGTCGGGAGTTGACTATGGCTACACCTTC. The chain couples TRBV4-3 to TRBJ1-2; D ambiguous. V lost 1 base and J lost 3, with 12 bases in between. This CDR3 region has 15 residues. Germline CDR1 is LGHNA and CDR2 is YSLEER.

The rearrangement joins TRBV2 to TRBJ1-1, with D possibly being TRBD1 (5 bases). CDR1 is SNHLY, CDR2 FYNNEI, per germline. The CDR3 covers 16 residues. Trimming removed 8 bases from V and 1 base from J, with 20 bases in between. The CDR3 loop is CASGVSIDRPNTEAFF. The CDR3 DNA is TGTGCCAGCGGGGTATCAATAGACAGACCGAACACTGAAGCTTTCTTT.

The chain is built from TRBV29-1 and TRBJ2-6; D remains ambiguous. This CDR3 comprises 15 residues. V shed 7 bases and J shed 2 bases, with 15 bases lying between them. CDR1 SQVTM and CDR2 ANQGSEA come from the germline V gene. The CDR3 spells CSAESIHPGANVLTF. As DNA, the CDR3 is TGCAGCGCCGAAAGTATACACCCTGGGGCCAACGTCCTGACTTTC.

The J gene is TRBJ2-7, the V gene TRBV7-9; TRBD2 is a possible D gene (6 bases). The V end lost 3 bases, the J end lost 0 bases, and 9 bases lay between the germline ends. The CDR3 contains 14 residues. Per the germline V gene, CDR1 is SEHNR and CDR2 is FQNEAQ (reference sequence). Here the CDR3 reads CASSFGGTSYEQYF. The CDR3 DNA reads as TGTGCCAGCAGCTTCGGGGGAACCTCCTACGAGCAGTACTTC.

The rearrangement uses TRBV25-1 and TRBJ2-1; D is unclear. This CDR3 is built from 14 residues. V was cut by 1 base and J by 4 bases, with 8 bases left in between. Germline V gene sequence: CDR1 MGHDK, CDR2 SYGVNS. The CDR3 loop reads CASSESLIYNEQFF. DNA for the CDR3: TGTGCCAGCAGTGAATCTTTAATATACAATGAGCAGTTCTTC.

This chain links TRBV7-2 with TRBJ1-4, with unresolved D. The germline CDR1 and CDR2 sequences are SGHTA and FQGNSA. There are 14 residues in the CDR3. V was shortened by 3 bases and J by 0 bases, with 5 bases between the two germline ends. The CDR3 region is CASSLAATNEKLFF. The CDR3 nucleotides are TGTGCCAGCAGCTTGGCTGCAACTAATGAAAAACTGTTTTTT.

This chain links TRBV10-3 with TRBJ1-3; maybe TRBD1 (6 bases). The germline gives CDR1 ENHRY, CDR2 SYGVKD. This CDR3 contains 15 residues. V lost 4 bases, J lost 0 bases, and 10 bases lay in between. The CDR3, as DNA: TGTGCCATCAGTGGACAGGAGGCCTCTGGAAACACCATATATTTT. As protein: CAISGQEASGNTIYF.

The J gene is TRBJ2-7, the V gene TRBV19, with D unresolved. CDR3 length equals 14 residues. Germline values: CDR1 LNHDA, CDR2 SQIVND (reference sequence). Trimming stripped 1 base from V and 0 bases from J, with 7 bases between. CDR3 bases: TGTGCCAGTAGTATAGGGCCAGACTCCTACGAGCAGTACTTC. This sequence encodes CASSIGPDSYEQYF.

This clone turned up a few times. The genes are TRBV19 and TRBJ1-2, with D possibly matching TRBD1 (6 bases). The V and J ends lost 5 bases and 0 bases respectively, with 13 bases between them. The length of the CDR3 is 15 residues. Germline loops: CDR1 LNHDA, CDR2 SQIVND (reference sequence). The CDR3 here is CASSGKHRANYGYTF. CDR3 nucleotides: TGTGCCAGTAGTGGCAAACACAGGGCTAACTATGGCTACACCTTC. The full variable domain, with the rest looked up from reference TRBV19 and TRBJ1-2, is DGGITQSPKYLFRKEGQNVTLSCEQNLNHDAMYWYRQDPGQGLRLIYYSQIVNDFQKGDIAEGYSVSREKKESFPLTVTSAQKNPTAFYLCASSGKHRANYGYTFGSGTRLTVV.